The 27 T cell receptor beta chains presented below share a single source sample, sequenced in a study of follicular helper T cells after annual influenza vaccination (dated by TCRdb to the late 2010s). The library came from the immunoSEQ multiplex PCR assay. In its TCRdb copy, this immuneACCESS table keeps in-frame sequences only and misses some clones. Where compared with another copy, unresolved V genes explain less than half of these, and the others have no known cause. Across this sample there are 9,500 to 15,000 clones, with 80% seen only once. The ten largest clonotypes hold roughly 3.5% of the sample. Taken with the paper, the label for time point translates to: 2015-2016 season, pre-vaccination. This material consisted of CXCR5+ CD38- circulating T follicular helper cells from blood, taken on the day of influenza vaccination. The cell subset or site label, as the study defines it: circulating Tfh, non-naive CD4+CXCR5+PD-1+ (ICOS+CD38+ or ICOS-CD38-). Source of these receptors: an adult who received the influenza vaccine.

The chain has TRBV5-1 and TRBJ2-1; 10 bases agree with TRBD1. This CDR3 spans 16 amino acids. V lost 5 bases to trimming and J lost 4 bases; unmatched junction nucleotides: 9. From germline, CDR1 is SGHRS and CDR2 YFSETQ. As DNA, the CDR3 is TGCGCCAGCAGTCCCAGGGTGGGACAGGGGTACAATGAGCAGTTCTTC. Residues: CASSPRVGQGYNEQFF.

The chain carries TRBV19 and TRBJ1-1; D remains unclear. The V end lost 6 bases, the J end lost 6 bases, and 11 bases lay between the germline ends. The germline V gene has CDR1 LNHDA and CDR2 SQIVND (reference sequence). The CDR3 has 12 amino acids. Written as DNA, the CDR3 is TGTGCCAGTAGCCACCGGGGAGCTGAAGCTTTCTTT. Translating gives CASSHRGAEAFF.

The rearrangement uses TRBV28 and TRBJ2-2; 8 nucleotides match TRBD2. The CDR3 loop spans 15 amino acids. Germline-derived CDR1 and CDR2 are MDHEN and SYDVKM. Unmatched junction bases numbered 5, after V lost 5 bases and J lost 3 bases. CDR3 sequence: CASSRGGSDTGELFF. For the CDR3, the DNA is TGTGCCAGCAGTCGGGGGGGCTCGGACACCGGGGAGCTGTTTTTT. The variable domain in full, completed from reference TRBV28 and TRBJ2-2, reads DVKVTQSSRYLVKRTGEKVFLECVQDMDHENMFWYRQDPGLGLRLIYFSYDVKMKEKGDIPEGYSVSREKKERFSLILESASTNQTSMYLCASSRGGSDTGELFFGEGSRLTVL.

Comment on this clone: The sample holds other DNA sequences that translate to the same CDR3. The rearrangement uses TRBV6-1 and TRBJ2-7; 7 nucleotides match TRBD1. The CDR3 covers 14 residues. The ends lost 6 bases at V and 0 bases at J; junction bases unmatched: 5. Germline CDR1 MNHNS, CDR2 SASEGT. In nucleotides, the CDR3 is TGTGCCAGCAGGGGGACAGCGAACTCCTACGAGCAGTACTTC. Protein: CASRGTANSYEQYF.

This chain uses TRBV5-6 with TRBJ2-1; D is possibly TRBD1 or TRBD2 (7 bases each). There are 14 residues in the CDR3. Germline lookup yields CDR1 SGHDT and CDR2 YYEEEE. Trimming cost V 1 base and J 5 bases, with 10 bases left between them. Here the CDR3 reads CASSLSGGDNEQFF. The DNA for the CDR3 is TGTGCCAGCAGCTTGTCAGGGGGGGACAATGAGCAGTTCTTC.

J is TRBJ2-7 and V is TRBV7-2; TRBD2 matches at 8 bases. Unmatched junction bases numbered 7, after V lost 5 bases and J lost 1 base. This CDR3 has 15 amino acids. CDR1 is SGHTA and CDR2 is FQGNSA in the germline V gene. The CDR3 DNA reads as TGTGCCAGCAGCACAAGGACTAGCAGATCCTACGAGCAGTACTTC. It specifies CASSTRTSRSYEQYF.

The chain couples TRBV6-6 to TRBJ2-6; D is ambiguous. The CDR3 covers 14 residues. The germline V gene has CDR1 MNHNY and CDR2 SVGAGI (reference sequence). V was clipped by 7 bases and J by 0 bases, with 7 bases between them. CDR3 loop: CASTSSSGANVLTF. The DNA of the CDR3 is TGTGCCAGCACCTCAAGCTCTGGGGCCAACGTCCTGACTTTC.

The chain recombines TRBV28 with TRBJ2-5, with 7 bases that match TRBD1. This CDR3 is built from 15 residues. V shed 7 bases, J shed 5 bases, and the junction held 13 bases outside the gene matches. From germline, CDR1 is MDHEN and CDR2 SYDVKM. The CDR3: CASTLGGRAAETQYF. CDR3 sequence (DNA): TGTGCCAGCACCCTAGGGGGCAGGGCGGCGGAGACCCAGTACTTC.

This chain connects TRBV19 to TRBJ1-5, with TRBD1 matching over 7 bases. This CDR3 is 13 amino acids long. The V segment lost 5 bases and the J segment 4 bases; nucleotides outside the gene matches: 2. Germline lookup yields CDR1 LNHDA and CDR2 SQIVND (reference sequence). Here the CDR3 DNA reads TGTGCCAGTAGTGGGACAGTAAATCAGCCCCAGCATTTT. Its translation is CASSGTVNQPQHF. Combining the CDR3 with reference TRBV19 and TRBJ1-5 gives the whole variable domain DGGITQSPKYLFRKEGQNVTLSCEQNLNHDAMYWYRQDPGQGLRLIYYSQIVNDFQKGDIAEGYSVSREKKESFPLTVTSAQKNPTAFYLCASSGTVNQPQHFGDGTRLSIL.

The J gene is TRBJ1-2, the V gene TRBV6-1; 7 nucleotides match TRBD1. The CDR3 consists of 13 residues. From germline, CDR1 is MNHNS and CDR2 SASEGT. V lost 5 bases and J lost 8; bases outside the gene matches: 8. For the CDR3, the DNA is TGTGCCAGCAGTTTTACAGGGGAAGGAGGCTACACCTTC. Its translation: CASSFTGEGGYTF.

The chain carries TRBV27 and TRBJ1-5; 9 nucleotides align to TRBD1. The CDR3 extends over 16 amino acids. Germline CDR1 MNHEY, CDR2 SMNVEV (reference sequence). V lost 4 bases and J lost 2; bases outside the gene matches: 6. The chain's CDR3 is CASSSKDRGGNQPQHF. The CDR3 DNA sequence: TGTGCCAGCAGTTCAAAGGACAGGGGCGGCAATCAGCCCCAGCATTTT.

The rearrangement joins TRBV5-1 to TRBJ2-2; maybe TRBD2 (6 bases). This CDR3 spans 13 amino acids. V gave up 4 bases and J gave up 5 bases, with 9 bases separating them. Germline CDR1 and CDR2: SGHRS and YFSETQ. CDR3 nucleotide sequence: TGCGCCAGCAGCCCCGGGGGTACCGGGGAGCTGTTTTTT. It codes for CASSPGGTGELFF.

The rearrangement joins TRBV30 to TRBJ2-3, with 9 bases fitting TRBD2. J was trimmed by 1 base and V by 1 base; bases with no gene match: 3. The CDR3 extends over 15 amino acids. Germline CDR1 and CDR2: GTSNPN and SVGIG (reference sequence). The CDR3: CAWSGKRGGTDTQYF. The CDR3 DNA follows: TGTGCCTGGAGTGGAAAGCGGGGGGGCACAGATACGCAGTATTTT.

The chain links TRBV7-9 to TRBJ1-3; 8 bases agree with TRBD1. J lost 9 bases, V lost 5 bases, and 6 bases had no gene match. The CDR3 is made up of 13 amino acids. Per germline, CDR1 SEHNR and CDR2 FQNEAQ (reference sequence). The CDR3, as DNA: TGTGCCAGCAGCCAGGACAGGGAGGTCACCATATATTTT. This codes for CASSQDREVTIYF.

The V gene is TRBV25-1, the J gene TRBJ2-3; 9 nucleotides match TRBD1. Germline CDR1 is MGHDK and CDR2 is SYGVNS. CDR3 length: 16 amino acids. With 6 bases clipped from V and 1 base from J, the junction kept 8 bases outside the gene matches. CDR3 DNA sequence: TGTGCCAGCAGGCCGGACAGGGGAAGTGGCACAGATACGCAGTATTTT. Protein sequence: CASRPDRGSGTDTQYF.

The chain joins TRBV6-6 to TRBJ1-2, with TRBD1 as a possible D gene (5 bases). The V and J ends lost 7 bases and 4 bases respectively, with 7 bases between them. In germline, CDR1 is MNHNY, CDR2 SVGAGI (reference sequence). The CDR3 is 11 residues long. CDR3 residues: CASTGTYGYTF. Written as DNA, the CDR3 is TGTGCCAGCACAGGGACCTATGGCTACACCTTC.

The chain is built from TRBV5-1 and TRBJ2-2; 7 nucleotides match TRBD1. Trimming removed 7 bases from V and 4 bases from J; junction bases left unmatched: 4. Germline V gene lookup returns CDR1 SGHRS and CDR2 YFSETQ. The CDR3 is 13 residues long. The CDR3 protein is CASGKGATGELFF. The CDR3 bases are TGCGCCAGCGGGAAGGGGGCCACCGGGGAGCTGTTTTTT.

This clone came up a few times. The V call is TRBV2, the J call TRBJ1-5; D gene ambiguous. The V and J ends lost 6 bases and 0 bases respectively, with 9 bases between them. The CDR3 length is 14 residues. Germline V gene lookup returns CDR1 SNHLY and CDR2 FYNNEI. The CDR3 here is CASRYQYSNQPQHF. The DNA of the CDR3 is TGTGCCAGCAGGTACCAGTATAGCAATCAGCCCCAGCATTTT.

As DNA, the CDR3 is TGTGCCAGCAGTTTGAGGAATCAGCCCCAGCATTTT. This translates into CASSLRNQPQHF. The genes are TRBV28 and TRBJ1-5; D remains unclear. Looked up from germline, CDR1 is MDHEN and CDR2 is SYDVKM. This CDR3 comprises 12 residues. The ends were cut back, 3 bases at V and 4 bases at J, with 4 bases in the middle.

The rearrangement uses TRBV7-2 and TRBJ2-3; 9 bases fit TRBD1. The CDR3 has 14 amino acids. From germline, CDR1 is SGHTA and CDR2 FQGNSA. After removal of 5 bases from V and 5 bases from J, the junction contained 5 bases not matched to a gene. The CDR3 DNA is TGTGCCAGCAGCCGGGACAGGGTTGGAGATACGCAGTATTTT. It yields the protein CASSRDRVGDTQYF.

The rearrangement links TRBV4-3 to TRBJ2-5; the D call may be TRBD1 or TRBD2 (6 bases each). Germline V CDR1 and CDR2: LGHNA, YSLEER. Trimming removed 0 bases from V and 4 bases from J, with 12 bases in between. The CDR3 sequence is 15 residues long. CDR3 nucleotide sequence: TGCGCCAGCAGCCAAGATCTGGGGGGCGGAGAGACCCAGTACTTC. This codes for CASSQDLGGGETQYF.

CDR3 sequence reads: CASSLGQGYTF. The CDR3 DNA is TGTGCCAGCAGTTTAGGCCAGGGCTACACCTTC. The chain recombines TRBV28 with TRBJ1-2; D is undetermined. Trimming pared 2 bases from V and 8 bases from J, leaving 6 bases between. Germline V lookup: CDR1 MDHEN, CDR2 SYDVKM. The CDR3 runs to 11 residues.

The chain employs TRBV5-5 and TRBJ2-6; either TRBD1 or TRBD2 may supply D (5 bases each). CDR3 length equals 17 residues. The V end lost 2 bases, the J end lost 0 bases, and 12 bases lay between the germline ends. Per germline, CDR1 SGHKS and CDR2 YYEKEE (reference sequence). CDR3: CASSFIVGTSGANVLTF. The DNA of the CDR3 is TGTGCCAGCAGCTTTATAGTGGGGACCTCTGGGGCCAACGTCCTGACTTTC.

In this sample, this clone turned up a few times. The chain links TRBV5-6 to TRBJ1-5; the D gene is possibly TRBD1 (5 bases). CDR1 and CDR2 from the germline V gene are SGHDT and YYEEEE. Trimming cost V 1 base and J 2 bases, with 10 bases left between them. The CDR3 contains 15 residues. The CDR3 DNA is TGTGCCAGCAGCTTGCGTAGGGGTGGCAATCAGCCCCAGCATTTT. This sequence encodes CASSLRRGGNQPQHF.

The gene calls are TRBV9 and TRBJ2-3; D may be TRBD2 (7 bases). From germline, CDR1 is SGDLS and CDR2 YYNGEE. The V gene lost 0 bases and the J gene lost 1 base, with 15 bases spanning the gap. The CDR3 is 17 amino acids. DNA of the CDR3: TGTGCCAGCAGCGTAGACCTTGGAGGGGGGGGCACAGATACGCAGTATTTT. The encoded protein is CASSVDLGGGGTDTQYF.

The CDR3 DNA reads as TGTGCCAGCAGCGAGAACAGGGGACTCGGCACTGAAGCTTTCTTT. Protein sequence: CASSENRGLGTEAFF. V usage is TRBV28 and J usage is TRBJ1-1; 7 bases line up with TRBD1. Trimming cost V 6 bases and J 4 bases; bases outside gene matches: 11. CDR3 size: 15 residues. Germline V gene lookup returns CDR1 MDHEN and CDR2 SYDVKM.

The genes are TRBV30 and TRBJ1-2; possibly TRBD1 for D (5 bases). Germline CDR1 GTSNPN, CDR2 SVGIG (reference sequence). The V and J ends lost 4 bases and 8 bases respectively, with 17 bases between them. This CDR3 has 13 amino acids. The CDR3 sequence: CAWNPGDLKGYTF. CDR3 DNA: TGTGCCTGGAACCCGGGGGACTTGAAGGGCTACACCTTC.